This T cell receptor (beta chain) was profiled in a study of blood T cell repertoires in COVID-19 (dated by TCRdb to about 2020). Notes on the research overall: The collaborator samples originated in the United States, Italy and Spain and spanned the acute and convalescent phases of COVID-19. The material from the prospective study consisted of cDNA or gDNA derived from T cells, B-cell-depleted T cells, or PBMCs. The dataset comprised deeply sampled blood TCRbeta repertoires from subjects exposed to, actively infected with, or recovered from COVID-19. The repertoires were released in a freely available public database meant as a resource for research on the immune response to SARS-CoV-2. The samples were drawn from two sources: the first 160 participants of the ongoing ImmuneRACE study, and 1,000 to 1,500 subjects contributed by 6 global collaborators. A de-identified subject ID, COVID-19 status, age in years and sex were almost always included in the sample metadata. HLA class I and class II types, where available, came from metadata supplied by the sample provider rather than from assay-based typing. Here is what the overall study found, with its caveats: Clinical and demographic metadata were provided uncurated, with the amount varying by source and participant.

In Seattle, one collaborating source enrolled patients while the infection was active and tracked those patients longitudinally over the course of disease. Whole blood was collected in K2EDTA tubes by collaborating institutions according to the institutions' own protocols. For TCRbeta analysis, collaborators shipped samples as frozen whole blood, isolated PBMCs, or DNA extracted from either of those sample types. TCRbeta CDR3 regions were amplified from genomic DNA by means of the immunoSEQ Assay, a bias-controlled multiplex PCR. Per the authors' processing: The number of nucleated cells in each sample was estimated from the amplification of reference gene primers within the assay. To quantify the absolute abundance of each unique TCRbeta CDR3 rearrangement, sequence reads were collapsed and filtered. For each sample, productive Simpson clonality was calculated as the square root of Simpson's diversity index across productive rearrangements. TCRdb provides this immuneACCESS table in a form limited to in-frame rearrangements. Some clones are lacking; in checked studies, under half of them reflect an unresolved V gene, and why the rest are absent is not known. D and trimming come from the DNA, and the V and J calls and clone size come from that table. This sample comprises approximately 480,000 clones, nearly 90% of them detected only once. The ten biggest clones cover roughly 0.84% of the sample.

On this clone: Its recognized antigen is unknown. The input lacks base qualities; no much larger clone sits a single base away.

The germline V gene provides CDR1 SGDLS and CDR2 YYNGEE. V and J are trimmed by 6 bases and 4 bases, and the gene matches miss 5 bases of the junction. The CDR3 runs 14 amino acids, cysteine and phenylalanine included. Kept here is only the CDR3 DNA, which spans 42 bases and is read in frame from base 1. The sequence links TRBV9 to TRBJ2-3, and TRBD2 matches 10 of the central bases. The origin of this receptor is a man between 18 and 35 years old with COVID-19, enrolled during active disease. The sample was peripheral blood. The nucleotide sequence is TGTGCCAGCAAGCGGGGGGGCGACGCAGATACGCAGTATTTT. It codes for CASKRGGDADTQYF.